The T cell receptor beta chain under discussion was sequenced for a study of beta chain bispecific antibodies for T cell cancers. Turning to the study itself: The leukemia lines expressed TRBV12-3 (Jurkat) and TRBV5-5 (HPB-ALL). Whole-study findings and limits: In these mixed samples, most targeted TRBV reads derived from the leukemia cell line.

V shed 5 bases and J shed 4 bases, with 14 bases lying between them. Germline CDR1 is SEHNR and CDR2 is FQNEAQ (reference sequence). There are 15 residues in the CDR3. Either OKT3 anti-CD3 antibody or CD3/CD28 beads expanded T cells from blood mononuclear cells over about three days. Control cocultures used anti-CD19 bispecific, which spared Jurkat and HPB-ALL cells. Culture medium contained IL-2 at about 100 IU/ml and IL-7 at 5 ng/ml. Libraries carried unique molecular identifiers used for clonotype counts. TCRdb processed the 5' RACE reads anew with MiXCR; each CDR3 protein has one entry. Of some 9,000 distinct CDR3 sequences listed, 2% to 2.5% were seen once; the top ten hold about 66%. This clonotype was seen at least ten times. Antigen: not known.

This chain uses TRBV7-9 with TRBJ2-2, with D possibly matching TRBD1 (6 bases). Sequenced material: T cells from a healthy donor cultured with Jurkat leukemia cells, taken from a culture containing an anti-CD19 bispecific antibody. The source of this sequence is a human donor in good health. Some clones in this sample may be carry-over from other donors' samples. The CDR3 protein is CASSPTAGVTGELFF. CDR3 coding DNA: TGTGCCAGCAGCCCCACGGCAGGGGTCACCGGGGAGCTGTTTTTT.